This T cell receptor (beta chain) was sequenced in a study of T-cell reconstitution after alpha-beta-depleted transplantation in children. General study points: From newly produced T cells came most of the T-cell counts and diversity one year after transplant.

This clonotype has only a few counts. Its antigen is unknown. Unique molecular identifiers were used to barcode this TCRbeta library. TCRdb re-derived calls from the PCR reads in MiXCR, one entry per CDR3 protein. The sample carries about 200,000 distinct CDR3 sequences, approximately 7% recorded once. The CDR3 contains 19 residues. Germline V CDR1 and CDR2: SGHTA, FQGNSA. After removal of 0 bases from V and 4 bases from J, the junction contained 6 bases not matched to a gene. This clonotype was sampled from a boy between 2 and 15 years old with acute lymphoblastic leukemia, due to receive a stem cell transplant. This chain uses TRBV7-2 with TRBJ2-1; 16 bases match TRBD2. Sample: PBMCs, taken before TCRalphabeta/CD19-depleted stem cell transplant. In DNA form, the CDR3 reads TGTGCCAGCAGCTTAGCCGGGACTAGCGGGAGGGGATCTTACAATGAGCAGTTCTTC. This encodes CASSLAGTSGRGSYNEQFF. Using reference TRBV7-2 and TRBJ2-1 for the parts outside the CDR3, the full variable domain is GAGVSQSPSNKVTEKGKDVELRCDPISGHTALYWYRQSLGQGLEFLIYFQGNSAPDKSGLPSDRFSAERTGGSVSTLTIQRTQQEDSAVYLCASSLAGTSGRGSYNEQFFGPGTRLTVL.